A selection of T cell receptor beta chains follows, all from one sample in a study of blood T cells in healthy people across ages. Using its own MiXCR run on the 5' RACE reads, TCRdb lists one record per CDR3 protein. The data show around 900,000 distinct CDR3 sequences, about 53% seen once. Sequencing used blood. Receptors were obtained from a woman aged 55-70 years in good health. The CDR3 runs from the conserved cysteine through the conserved F or W. The D gene is left open where the match is weak. The size entry is marked missing in some rows and otherwise reads once, few, many or a size class.

TRBV4-1,NA,TRBD1,TRBJ2-3,TGCGCCAGCAGCCAATGGACAGGGGATCAAGATACGCAGTATTTT,CASSQWTGDQDTQYF
TRBV12-3/TRBV12-4,NA,TRBD2,TRBJ2-3,TGTGCCAGCAGTACCCGACTAGCGGGAGTTACAGATACGCAGTATTTT,CASSTRLAGVTDTQYF
TRBV10-3,NA,TRBD2,TRBJ2-3,TGTGCCATCAGCGCGGGACTAGCGGGAGAGGGTGATACGCAGTATTTT,CAISAGLAGEGDTQYF
TRBV10-3,NA,TRBD2,TRBJ2-5,TGTGCCATCAGCCCCGGGACTAGCGGGAGCCAAGAGACCCAGTACTTC,CAISPGTSGSQETQYF
TRBV7-2,NA,NA,TRBJ1-4,TGTGCCAGCAGCTTAGGAAGGCACAATGAAAAACTGTTTTTT,CASSLGRHNEKLFF
TRBV7-2,NA,NA,TRBJ1-2,TGTGCCAGCAGCTCCAAGACCACCAGGGACTATGGCTACACCTTC,CASSSKTTRDYGYTF
TRBV2,NA,TRBD2,TRBJ2-3,TGTGCCAGCAGTGAAGATGTCTGGCTAGCGGGAGCTAGTACAGATACGCAGTATTTT,CASSEDVWLAGASTDTQYF
TRBV7-2,few,TRBD2,TRBJ2-5,TGTGCCAGCAGTCGACTAGCGGGAGGCCGAAGACTGGAGACCCAGTACTTC,CASSRLAGGRRLETQYF
TRBV20-1,NA,TRBD2,TRBJ2-7,TGCAGTGCTAGACTAGCGGCGGGCTACGAGCAGTACTTC,CSARLAAGYEQYF
TRBV20-1,NA,TRBD2,TRBJ2-1,TGCAGTGTTTCCTTAGCGGGAGAGTACAATGAGCAGTTCTTC,CSVSLAGEYNEQFF
TRBV28,NA,TRBD2,TRBJ2-7,TGTGCCAGTCTAGCGGGAACCTACGAGCAGTACTTC,CASLAGTYEQYF
TRBV18,NA,NA,TRBJ1-5,TGCGCCAGCAGCCCGGGGGAAGGCCAGCCCCAGCATTTT,CASSPGEGQPQHF
TRBV3-1,NA,TRBD1,TRBJ1-2,TGTGCCAGCGAAAGGGGGCGATTGGGGTATGGCTACACCTTC,CASERGRLGYGYTF
TRBV4-3,NA,TRBD2,TRBJ2-3,TGCGCCAGCAGCCCCCGAGCGGGGGTGCGCACAGATACGCAGTATTTT,CASSPRAGVRTDTQYF
TRBV20-1,NA,NA,TRBJ2-7,TGCAGTGCTAGTGCTATGGCGGGATCCTACGAGCAGTACTTC,CSASAMAGSYEQYF
TRBV5-1,many,TRBD1,TRBJ2-7,TGCGCCAGCAGCTTGGCCGGGACAGGGTCCTACGAGCAGTACTTC,CASSLAGTGSYEQYF
TRBV9,few,NA,TRBJ2-7,TGTGCCAGCAGCGTAGCCCCGGACTGGGCCTACGAGCAGTACTTC,CASSVAPDWAYEQYF
TRBV12-3/TRBV12-4,NA,NA,TRBJ1-2,TGTGCCAGCATCAAGGGGGAGGCAAATGGCTACACCTTC,CASIKGEANGYTF
TRBV28,NA,TRBD2,TRBJ2-4,TGTGCCAGCAGCCCGCCCCGGGGGGGCGCAGACATTCAGTACTTC,CASSPPRGGADIQYF
TRBV10-3,NA,NA,TRBJ2-7,TGTGCCATCAGTGAGCGAGGGGCTAGCTGGTACGAGCAGTACTTC,CAISERGASWYEQYF
TRBV9,NA,TRBD2,TRBJ2-3,TGTGCCAGCAGCATAAGCGGGAGGCGGAGCACAGATACGCAGTATTTT,CASSISGRRSTDTQYF
TRBV12-3/TRBV12-4,few,TRBD1,TRBJ2-3,TGTGCCAGCAGTCCTGGGGACAGCCCTAGCACAGATACGCAGTATTTT,CASSPGDSPSTDTQYF
TRBV2,NA,NA,TRBJ2-3,TGTGCCAGCAAGTTAGAATTTAGCACAGATACGCAGTATTTT,CASKLEFSTDTQYF
TRBV29-1,few,TRBD2,TRBJ2-1,TGCAGCGTTGTTGTTGGCTTAGCGGGAGGGGATGAGCAGTTCTTC,CSVVVGLAGGDEQFF
TRBV7-9,few,NA,TRBJ2-7,TGTGCCAGCAGCTTAGATTTGGGAAGCGAGTACTTC,CASSLDLGSEYF
TRBV27,NA,NA,TRBJ2-7,TGTGCCACCAGTTCACTAGGGGACTACGAGCAGTACTTC,CATSSLGDYEQYF
TRBV4-1,NA,NA,TRBJ2-5,TGCGCCAGCAGCCAAGGGAGACTGGGGGGGACCCAGTACTTC,CASSQGRLGGTQYF
TRBV6-6,NA,TRBD2,TRBJ2-1,TGTGCCAGCAGTTACTCACGGGAGGCCTCCTACAATGAGCAGTTCTTC,CASSYSREASYNEQFF
TRBV6-1,NA,TRBD2,TRBJ2-1,TGTGCCAGCACTCAGCGGGAAAGCTCCTACAATGAGCAGTTCTTC,CASTQRESSYNEQFF
TRBV6-5,NA,TRBD1,TRBJ1-1,TGTGCCAGCAGTTATTCTCTTACAGGGGAAACTGAAGCTTTCTTT,CASSYSLTGETEAFF
TRBV6-5,NA,NA,TRBJ2-2,TGTGCCAGCAGTTACTCCGATGAAAGTTCATCCGGGGAGCTGTTTTTT,CASSYSDESSSGELFF
TRBV20-1,NA,TRBD1,TRBJ2-7,TGCAGTGCTAGGGAACAGGGGATGGGGGAGCAGTACTTC,CSAREQGMGEQYF
TRBV9,NA,NA,TRBJ1-5,TGTGCCAGCAGCGTAGACCAGAGTGCCGGTCAGCCCCAGCATTTT,CASSVDQSAGQPQHF
TRBV5-6,NA,NA,TRBJ1-2,TGTGCCAGCAGCCTGGTAGTCGGGGATGGCTACACCTTC,CASSLVVGDGYTF
TRBV20-1,NA,NA,TRBJ2-3,TGCAGTGCTTTAAAAGGACTCCCTAGCACAGATACGCAGTATTTT,CSALKGLPSTDTQYF
TRBV7-9,NA,NA,TRBJ2-4,TGTGCCAGCAGCCCCGTGAGGGGAAGCGGGCAGTACTTC,CASSPVRGSGQYF
TRBV18,few,TRBD1,TRBJ2-7,TGTGCCAGCTCACCGGAACAGGGGGCCCTCGAGCAGTACTTC,CASSPEQGALEQYF
TRBV4-3,NA,NA,TRBJ2-2,TGCGCCAGCAGCCAAGATTTAGTTCCCGGGGAGCTGTTTTTT,CASSQDLVPGELFF
TRBV6-6,NA,NA,TRBJ2-1,TGTGCCAGCAGCCCCAATAGCCTCCGTGAGCAGTTCTTC,CASSPNSLREQFF
TRBV3-1,NA,NA,TRBJ2-1,TGTGCCAGCAGCCAAGGAGTAGCTGTGCCATCGGAGCAGTTCTTC,CASSQGVAVPSEQFF
TRBV20-1,NA,NA,TRBJ2-7,TGCAGTGTTCCACATCGCGGACTCTCCTACGAGCAGTACTTC,CSVPHRGLSYEQYF
TRBV24-1,many,TRBD2,TRBJ2-3,TGTGCCACCAGTGACCCCGGAGCGGGAGGCACAGATACGCAGTATTTT,CATSDPGAGGTDTQYF
TRBV6-1,NA,NA,TRBJ1-1,TGTGCCAGCAGCCTCCAGGGGCGCGGCGTAGCTTTCTTT,CASSLQGRGVAFF
TRBV15,few,TRBD2,TRBJ2-5,TGTGCCACCACGACCGGGAGGTTGACCCAGTACTTC,CATTTGRLTQYF
TRBV4-1,NA,NA,TRBJ2-1,TGCGCCAGCAGCCAAGATCCGGGCTTGAGGAATGAGCAGTTCTTC,CASSQDPGLRNEQFF
TRBV12-3/TRBV12-4,many,NA,TRBJ2-7,TGTGCCAGCAGACGCGACCGAAACTACGAGCAGTACTTC,CASRRDRNYEQYF
TRBV6-1,NA,TRBD2,TRBJ2-5,TGTGCCAGCAGTGAAGGGCGGGAGGAACAAGAGACCCAGTACTTC,CASSEGREEQETQYF
TRBV27,NA,NA,TRBJ2-3,TGTGCCAGCAGTATCTTAGTGGCCGATACGCAGTATTTT,CASSILVADTQYF
TRBV13,NA,TRBD1,TRBJ2-3,TGTGCCAGCAGCGTAAGGACAGGTCCCGATACGCAGTATTTT,CASSVRTGPDTQYF
TRBV20-1,NA,NA,TRBJ2-5,TGCAGTGCTATTTTGGGGGGACAGAACCAAGAGACCCAGTACTTC,CSAILGGQNQETQYF